The source of this T cell receptor beta chain is a study of blood T cell repertoires in COVID-19. The table came from immunoSEQ multiplex PCR; TCRdb's copy has only in-frame clones and leaves some out. Among around 250,000 clones listed, about nine tenths were seen once. The V gene end was trimmed by 6 bases and the J gene end by 6 bases; junction bases not matched to a gene: 11. This CDR3 contains 15 residues. Germline lookup yields CDR1 MDHEN and CDR2 SYDVKM. The sequence came from a man aged 60 to 75 with acute or convalescent COVID-19. The genes are TRBV28 and TRBJ2-7, with 10 bases identical to TRBD2. The source material was peripheral blood. DNA of the CDR3: TGTGCCAGCAGACAAACTAGCGGGATTGGGGGCGAGCAGTACTTC. Its protein product is CASRQTSGIGGEQYF.